What follows are 8 T cell receptor beta chains derived from one specimen sequenced in a study of T cells in Graves' hyperthyroidism and ophthalmopathy. Using RNA transcripts as the source, TCR beta CDR3 regions were amplified. The HTBI set primed first-round TCR CDR3 RT-PCR. TCRdb used MiXCR to reprocess the multiplex PCR reads, holding one entry per CDR3 protein. This sample has 550,000 to 600,000 distinct CDR3 sequences, with around 15% found just once. Material: blood. The receptors were sampled from a woman aged 18-29 years with Graves' hyperthyroidism.

The V gene is TRBV5-1, the J gene TRBJ1-4; the match to TRBD1 covers 9 bases. Germline CDR1 and CDR2: SGHRS and YFSETQ. The V segment lost 6 bases and the J segment 0 bases; nucleotides outside the gene matches: 3. The CDR3 runs 15 residues. CDR3 coding DNA: TGCGCCAGCATGGGACAGGGAACAACTAATGAAAAACTGTTTTTT. It encodes CASMGQGTTNEKLFF.

The chain recombines TRBV27 with TRBJ2-7; D tentatively reads TRBD1 or TRBD2 (7 bases each). Trimming removed 5 bases from V and 4 bases from J, with 15 bases in between. This CDR3 region has 14 residues. The germline CDR1 and CDR2 sequences are MNHEY and SMNVEV (reference sequence). The CDR3 nucleotides read TGTGCCAGCAGTCAACAGGGGAGGGGGTACGAGCAGTACTTC. Residues: CASSQQGRGYEQYF.

The rearrangement joins TRBV6-1 to TRBJ1-5; 7 bases align to TRBD1. V was pared by 3 bases and J by 6 bases, with 8 bases of the junction left unmatched. Looked up from germline, CDR1 is MNHNS and CDR2 is SASEGT. This CDR3 region has 15 residues. CDR3 DNA sequence: TGTGCCAGCAGTGATGCAGACAGGGCGAGTCAGCCCCAGCATTTT. Its protein is CASSDADRASQPQHF.

A few counts support this clonotype. The CDR3 loop is CASSSGDPGELFF. In nucleotides, the CDR3 is TGTGCCAGCAGTTCCGGAGATCCCGGGGAGCTGTTTTTT. This rearrangement joins TRBV12-3 or TRBV12-4 to TRBJ2-2; D call uncertain. V dropped 4 bases and J dropped 6 bases, with 9 bases sitting between them. The length of the CDR3 is 13 residues.

About this clonotype itself: This sequence may be a read error, since a much larger clone differs from it by one base. The J gene is TRBJ1-5, the V gene TRBV12-3 or TRBV12-4; TRBD1 might be the D (5 bases). V lost 8 bases and J 1 base, leaving 9 bases between the germline ends. The CDR3 is 13 residues long. For the CDR3, the DNA is TGTGCCAGCGAACGGGGGAGCAATCAGCCCCAGCATTTT. It codes for CASERGSNQPQHF.

This clonotype was counted at least ten times. The chain couples TRBV11-2 to TRBJ1-2; a possible D gene is TRBD1 (5 bases). Germline V gene lookup returns CDR1 SGHAT and CDR2 FQNNGV. Trimming pared 1 base from V and 8 bases from J, leaving 17 bases between. The CDR3 has 15 residues. The CDR3, as DNA: TGTGCCAGCAGCTTAGGGGACCTCTATTCCATCGGCTACACCTTC. It specifies CASSLGDLYSIGYTF. Drawing the rest from reference TRBV11-2 and TRBJ1-2, the complete variable domain is EAGVAQSPRYKIIEKRQSVAFWCNPISGHATLYWYQQILGQGPKLLIQFQNNGVVDDSQLPKDRFSAERLKGVDSTLKIQPAKLEDSAVYLCASSLGDLYSIGYTFGSGTRLTVV.

This clonotype turned up a few times. The chain couples TRBV3-1 to TRBJ2-1, with 9 bases lining up with TRBD2. Losses at the gene ends were 0 bases for V and 3 bases for J; bases not matched to a gene: 6. This CDR3 is built from 17 residues. Germline V gives CDR1 LGHDT, CDR2 YNNKEL (reference sequence). For the CDR3, the DNA is TGTGCCAGCAGCCAAGATCAAGCGGGAGGTTACTACAATGAGCAGTTCTTC. Its protein is CASSQDQAGGYYNEQFF.

Concerning this clonotype: A single base separates this from a much larger clone, so it may be a read error. The CDR3 is CAWSVGTANPEAFF. The CDR3 DNA sequence: TGTGCCTGGAGTGTAGGGACGGCGAACCCTGAAGCTTTCTTT. This rearrangement joins TRBV30 to TRBJ1-1, with TRBD1 as a possible D gene (5 bases). Germline V gene data show CDR1 as GTSNPN and CDR2 as SVGIG (reference sequence). The CDR3 contains 14 residues.